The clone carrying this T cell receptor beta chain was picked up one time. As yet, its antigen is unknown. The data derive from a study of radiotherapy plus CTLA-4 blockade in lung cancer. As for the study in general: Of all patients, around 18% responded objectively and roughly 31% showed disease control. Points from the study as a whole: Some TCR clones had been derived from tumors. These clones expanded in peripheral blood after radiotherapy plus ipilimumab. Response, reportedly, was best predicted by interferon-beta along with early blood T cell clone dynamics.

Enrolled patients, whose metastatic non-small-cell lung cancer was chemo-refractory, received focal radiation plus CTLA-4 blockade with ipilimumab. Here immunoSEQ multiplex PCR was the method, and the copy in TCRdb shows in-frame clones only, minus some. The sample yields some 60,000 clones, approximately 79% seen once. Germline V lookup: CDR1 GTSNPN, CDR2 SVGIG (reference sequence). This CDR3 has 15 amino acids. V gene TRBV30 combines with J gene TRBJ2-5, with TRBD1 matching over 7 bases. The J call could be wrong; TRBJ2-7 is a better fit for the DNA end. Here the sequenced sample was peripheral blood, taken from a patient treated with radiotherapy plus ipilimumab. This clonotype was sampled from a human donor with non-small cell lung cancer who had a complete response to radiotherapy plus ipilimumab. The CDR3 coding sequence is TGTGCCTGGAAAAAACCGGGACAGTCCTCCTACGAGCAGTACTTC. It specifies CAWKKPGQSSYEQYF.